This T cell receptor (beta chain) was obtained from a study of blood T cell repertoires in COVID-19. About the research overall: In each case, the material was cDNA or gDNA derived from T cells, B-cell-depleted T cells, or PBMCs.

V was trimmed by 3 bases and J by 6 bases, leaving 21 bases between them. The CDR3 totals 18 residues. Germline V CDR1 and CDR2: MDHEN, SYDVKM. Original data processing: Cell counts per sample came from amplifying reference gene primers. Assay used: immunoSEQ multiplex PCR; TCRdb lists only in-frame clones, some missing. V, J and clone size are taken as reported in that table, and D and trimming were inferred from the DNA itself. The table records over 200,000 clones, about 86% of them present only once. Participant age was roughly 18 to 90 years, and participants resided in roughly 25 US areas. This clone was observed a handful of times.

The V call is TRBV28, the J call TRBJ1-6; D is unresolved. The specimen sequenced was PBMCs or T cells enriched from blood (not recorded which). This clonotype originated in a woman aged 45-65 years with acute COVID-19. CDR3 bases: TGTGCCAGCAGTTTTAGTTCGGGGAGGGTTACGAGTAATTCACCCCTCCACTTT. It encodes CASSFSSGRVTSNSPLHF.